Following are 14 T cell receptor beta chains from one sample sequenced in a study of beta chain features in type 1 diabetes. Study-level results: Researchers report that Type 1 diabetes patients had moderately but significantly shorter TCRB CDR3s across all four CD4+ subsets.

These receptors have no identified antigens. cDNA synthesis used the whole RNA isolate, giving expressed TCRB sequences. Sequenced by immunoSEQ multiplex PCR; TCRdb stores in-frame clones only, minus some. Of about 660,000 clones in the sample, more than 13% were seen once. Material for sequencing was naive CD4+ T cells from blood. These receptors all come from a young man with type 1 diabetes.

As to this clone: The germline gene is not matched at one end of the junction; a read error may be the cause. The genes are TRBV7-7 and TRBJ2-3; D gene ambiguous. Germline values: CDR1 SSHAT, CDR2 FNYEAQ (reference sequence). The CDR3 spans 14 residues. CDR3 DNA: TGTGCTAGCAGCCCCCGTCCCGACACAGATACGCAGTATTTT. Its protein product is CASSPRPDTDTQYF.

In this sample, this clone turned up a few times. This chain connects TRBV7-8 to TRBJ1-5; D gene ambiguous. The V end was cut by 0 bases, the J end by 0 bases, with 3 bases between. CDR1 and CDR2 (germline): SGHVS, FQNEAQ. This CDR3 has 14 amino acids. CDR3 in amino acids: CASSLADSNQPQHF. The DNA for the CDR3 is TGTGCCAGCAGCTTAGCTGATAGCAATCAGCCCCAGCATTTT.

A note on this clone: This sample also contains other DNA sequences that code for the same CDR3. The chain links TRBV30 to TRBJ2-3, with D tentatively TRBD2 (6 bases). The CDR3 has 12 amino acids. The germline V gene has CDR1 GTSNPN and CDR2 SVGIG (reference sequence). V shed 2 bases and J shed 6 bases, with 9 bases lying between them. The CDR3 sequence: CAWSLSGDTQYF. The CDR3, as DNA: TGTGCCTGGAGTCTCAGCGGGGATACGCAGTATTTT.

This clone has more than one count but fewer than ten. V usage is TRBV30 and J usage is TRBJ2-3; D is possibly TRBD1 or TRBD2 (5 bases each). CDR3 size: 11 residues. Germline lookup yields CDR1 GTSNPN and CDR2 SVGIG (reference sequence). Trimming took off 8 bases at V and 1 base at J, with 7 bases between the two ends. The CDR3 loop reads CAGGRTDTQYF. The CDR3 DNA reads TGTGCCGGGGGACGCACAGATACGCAGTATTTT.

Turning to this clone: The same CDR3 arises from other DNA sequences in this sample as well. This chain connects TRBV30 to TRBJ2-5; weak D call: TRBD1 (7 bases). From germline, CDR1 is GTSNPN and CDR2 SVGIG (reference sequence). V was pared by 0 bases and J by 5 bases, with 10 bases between. The CDR3 runs to 13 residues. CDR3 region: CAWSVGGGETQYF. In nucleotides, the CDR3 is TGTGCCTGGAGTGTCGGAGGGGGCGAGACCCAGTACTTC.

The V call is TRBV30, the J call TRBJ1-2; D is uncertain. There are 13 residues in the CDR3. V was clipped by 7 bases and J by 0 bases, with 12 bases between them. Germline V gene sequence: CDR1 GTSNPN, CDR2 SVGIG (reference sequence). The CDR3 DNA is TGTGCCTCCAGTAGGGAGTCTAACTATGGCTACACCTTC. Translation: CASSRESNYGYTF.

The gene calls are TRBV30 and TRBJ2-1; TRBD1 matches 10 bases. The CDR3 loop spans 14 amino acids. Unmatched junction bases numbered 4, after V lost 6 bases and J lost 2 bases. The germline CDR1 and CDR2 sequences are GTSNPN and SVGIG (reference sequence). The CDR3 nucleotides are TGTGCCTGCTCGGACAGGGGGACCTACAATGAGCAGTTCTTC. Translation gives CACSDRGTYNEQFF.

This clone was observed a few times. The chain joins TRBV6-5 to TRBJ1-3; D uncertain. Germline V gene sequence: CDR1 MNHEY, CDR2 SVGAGI. V lost 0 bases, J lost 2 bases, and 8 bases lay in between. The CDR3 spans 15 residues. The CDR3 protein is CASSYSVTAGNTIYF. The CDR3, as DNA: TGTGCCAGCAGTTACTCGGTGACTGCTGGAAACACCATATATTTT.

The rearrangement uses TRBV25-1 and TRBJ2-1, with TRBD1 as a possible D gene (6 bases). This CDR3 contains 16 residues. Trimming took 3 bases from V and 4 from J, leaving 16 bases between them. Germline V gene data show CDR1 as MGHDK and CDR2 as SYGVNS. CDR3 sequence reads: CASSDPTGRRYNEQFF. The CDR3 nucleotides are TGTGCCAGCAGTGACCCCACAGGGAGAAGGTACAATGAGCAGTTCTTC.

The V call is TRBV28, the J call TRBJ2-1; 14 bases align to TRBD2. This CDR3 is built from 15 residues. The germline CDR1 and CDR2 sequences are MDHEN and SYDVKM. Unmatched junction bases numbered 4, after V lost 5 bases and J lost 7 bases. CDR3 nucleotide sequence: TGTGCCAGCAGTCGGACTAGCGGGGGGAGTAATGAGCAGTTCTTC. Its protein is CASSRTSGGSNEQFF.

This chain connects TRBV5-1 to TRBJ2-7; TRBD2 matches 8 bases. The CDR3 runs 16 residues. Germline values: CDR1 SGHRS, CDR2 YFSETQ. Trimming took 4 bases from V and 7 from J; bases not matched to a gene: 16. The DNA of the CDR3 is TGCGCCAGCAGCCTGGATAGCGGGGCGTCACTATGGGAGCAGTACTTC. It specifies CASSLDSGASLWEQYF.

This clone was seen only a few times. This sequence joins TRBV21-1 and TRBJ2-2. TRBV21-1 corresponds to a pseudogene. The CDR3 runs 13 residues. The CDR3 region is CASSKGHPGELFF. The CDR3 coding sequence is TGTGCCAGCAGCAAAGGCCATCCCGGGGAGCTGTTTTTT.

This clone was seen only a few times. The chain employs TRBV25-1 and TRBJ2-7; D remains unclear. There are 12 residues in the CDR3. The germline CDR1 and CDR2 sequences are MGHDK and SYGVNS. The V end was cut by 5 bases, the J end by 3 bases, with 8 bases between. The CDR3 DNA follows: TGTGCCAGCAGTATGGGAATCTACGAGCAGTACTTC. It is translated as CASSMGIYEQYF.

The V gene is TRBV5-1, the J gene TRBJ2-5; maybe TRBD1 (5 bases). V was shortened by 2 bases and J by 3 bases, with 11 bases between the two germline ends. Per the germline V gene, CDR1 is SGHRS and CDR2 is YFSETQ. This CDR3 has 14 amino acids. The CDR3 nucleotides are TGCGCCAGCAGCTTCCAGGGTGAGAAAGAGACCCAGTACTTC. Amino acids: CASSFQGEKETQYF.